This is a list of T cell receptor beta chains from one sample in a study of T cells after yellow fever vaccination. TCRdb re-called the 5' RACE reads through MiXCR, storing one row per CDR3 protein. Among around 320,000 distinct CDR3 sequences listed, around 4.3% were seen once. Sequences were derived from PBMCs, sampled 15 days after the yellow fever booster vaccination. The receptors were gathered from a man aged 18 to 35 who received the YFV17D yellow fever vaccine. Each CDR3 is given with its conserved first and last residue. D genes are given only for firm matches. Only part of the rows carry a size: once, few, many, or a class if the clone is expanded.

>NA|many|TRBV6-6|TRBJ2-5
CASISPSSETQYF
TGTGCCAGCATTTCCCCCTCCTCGGAGACCCAGTACTTC
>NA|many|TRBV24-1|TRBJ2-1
CATSPMIGEQFF
TGTGCCACCAGCCCCATGATTGGGGAGCAGTTCTTC
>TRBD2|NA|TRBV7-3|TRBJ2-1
CASSFTPAYSGGDISYNEQFF
TGTGCCAGCAGCTTCACACCAGCCTATTCGGGGGGGGACATCTCCTACAATGAGCAGTTCTTC
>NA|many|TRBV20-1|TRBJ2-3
CSAQDFSTDTQYF
TGCAGTGCACAGGATTTTAGCACAGATACGCAGTATTTT
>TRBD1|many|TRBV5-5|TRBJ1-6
CASSLGTGDNSPLHF
TGTGCCAGCAGCCTGGGGACAGGCGATAATTCACCCCTCCACTTT
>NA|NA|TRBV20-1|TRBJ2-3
CSANWGGGEWADTQYF
TGCAGTGCGAACTGGGGTGGAGGAGAGTGGGCAGATACGCAGTATTTT
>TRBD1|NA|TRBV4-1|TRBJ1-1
CASSQKNRGLLITEAFF
TGCGCCAGCAGCCAGAAAAACAGGGGCCTCTTGATCACTGAAGCTTTCTTT
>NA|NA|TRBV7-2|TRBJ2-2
CASSLDPRQATGELFF
TGTGCCAGCAGCTTAGATCCGAGACAAGCTACCGGGGAGCTGTTTTTT
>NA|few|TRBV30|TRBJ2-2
CAWSAGTNTGELFF
TGTGCCTGGAGTGCCGGGACTAACACCGGGGAGCTGTTTTTT
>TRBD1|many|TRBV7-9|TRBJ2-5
CASSQDRTQETQYF
TGTGCCAGCAGCCAGGACAGGACCCAAGAGACCCAGTACTTC
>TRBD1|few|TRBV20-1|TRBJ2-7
CSARDTRQGYEQYF
TGCAGTGCTAGAGACACGCGACAGGGCTACGAGCAGTACTTC
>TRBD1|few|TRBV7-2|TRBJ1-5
CASSLPGTGNQPQHF
TGTGCCAGCAGCTTACCTGGGACAGGGAATCAGCCCCAGCATTTT
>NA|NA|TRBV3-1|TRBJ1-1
CASSRRGAVEAFF
TGTGCCAGCAGCCGGAGGGGCGCGGTTGAAGCTTTCTTT
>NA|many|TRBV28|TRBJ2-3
CASSPIADADTQYF
TGTGCCAGCAGCCCTATAGCGGATGCGGATACGCAGTATTTT
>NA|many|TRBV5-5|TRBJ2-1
CASSLGPIPGNEQFF
TGTGCCAGCAGCTTGGGGCCCATACCCGGGAATGAGCAGTTCTTC
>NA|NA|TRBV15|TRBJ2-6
CATSRAQGPNSGANVLTF
TGTGCCACCAGCAGAGCCCAGGGTCCGAACTCTGGGGCCAACGTCCTGACTTTC
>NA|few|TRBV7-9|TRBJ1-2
CASSKDSEHGYTF
TGTGCCAGCAGCAAGGACAGCGAGCATGGCTACACCTTC
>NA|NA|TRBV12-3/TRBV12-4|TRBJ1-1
CASSFYRDSDLEAFF
TGTGCCAGCAGTTTTTACCGGGACTCGGATTTAGAAGCTTTCTTT
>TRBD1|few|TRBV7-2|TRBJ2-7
CASSRTGGESYEQYF
TGTGCCAGCAGCCGGACAGGGGGCGAATCCTACGAGCAGTACTTC
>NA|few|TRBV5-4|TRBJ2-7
CASSHWDNSYEQYF
TGTGCCAGCAGCCACTGGGACAACTCCTACGAGCAGTACTTC
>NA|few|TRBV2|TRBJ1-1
CASLAGGGTEAFF
TGTGCCAGCTTGGCCGGGGGCGGCACTGAAGCTTTCTTT
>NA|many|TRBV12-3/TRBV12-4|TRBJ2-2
CASSLEGRTGELFF
TGTGCCAGCAGTTTAGAGGGGAGGACCGGGGAGCTGTTTTTT
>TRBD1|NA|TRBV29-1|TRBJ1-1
CSTGTGMNTEAFF
TGCAGCACCGGGACAGGTATGAACACTGAAGCTTTCTTT
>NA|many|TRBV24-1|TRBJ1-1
CATSDGVAEAFF
TGTGCCACCAGTGATGGGGTGGCTGAAGCTTTCTTT
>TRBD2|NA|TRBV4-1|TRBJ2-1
CASSPLGLAGDEQFF
TGCGCCAGCAGCCCGCTGGGTCTAGCGGGGGACGAGCAGTTCTTC
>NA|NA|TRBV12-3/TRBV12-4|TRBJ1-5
CASSSAGGAHQPQHF
TGTGCCAGCAGTTCGGCGGGGGGTGCCCATCAGCCCCAGCATTTT
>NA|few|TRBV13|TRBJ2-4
CASSSEGAKNIQYF
TGTGCCAGCAGCTCAGAGGGCGCCAAAAACATTCAGTACTTC
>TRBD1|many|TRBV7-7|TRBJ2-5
CASSSGTGWYETQYF
TGTGCTAGCAGCTCCGGGACAGGGTGGTACGAGACCCAGTACTTC
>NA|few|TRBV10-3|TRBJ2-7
CAISAREGAGYEQYF
TGTGCCATCAGTGCCCGTGAAGGGGCGGGGTACGAGCAGTACTTC
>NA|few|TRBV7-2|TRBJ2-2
CASSFMPGSNTGELFF
TGTGCCAGCAGCTTTATGCCAGGCTCGAACACCGGGGAGCTGTTTTTT
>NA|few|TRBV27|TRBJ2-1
CASSFKEGAYNEQFF
TGTGCCAGCAGTTTCAAGGAGGGGGCCTACAATGAGCAGTTCTTC
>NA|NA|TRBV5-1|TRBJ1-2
CASSFPGTNGYTF
TGCGCCAGCAGCTTTCCGGGGACGAATGGCTACACCTTC
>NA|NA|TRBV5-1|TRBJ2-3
CASSLVTGASTDTQYF
TGCGCCAGCAGCTTGGTGACAGGAGCTAGCACAGATACGCAGTATTTT
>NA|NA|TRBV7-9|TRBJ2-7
CASSQSGSYEQYF
TGTGCCAGCAGCCAAAGCGGGTCCTACGAGCAGTACTTC
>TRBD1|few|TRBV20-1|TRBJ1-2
CSAPGTGDGYTF
TGCAGTGCCCCCGGGACAGGGGATGGCTACACCTTC
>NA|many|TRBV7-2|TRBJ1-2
CASSKEHNYGYTF
TGTGCCAGCAGTAAGGAACACAACTATGGCTACACCTTC
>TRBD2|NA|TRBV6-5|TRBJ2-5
CASRNAGGLSLETQYF
TGTGCCAGCAGGAACGCGGGGGGGCTAAGTTTGGAGACCCAGTACTTC
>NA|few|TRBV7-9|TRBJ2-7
CASSFRVPYEQYF
TGTGCCAGCAGCTTTAGGGTCCCCTACGAGCAGTACTTC
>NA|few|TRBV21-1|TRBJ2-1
CASSTWGFSYNEQFF
TGTGCCAGCAGCACCTGGGGATTTTCCTACAATGAGCAGTTCTTC
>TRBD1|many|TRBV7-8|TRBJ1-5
CASRSGRTGGLRSNQPQHF
TGTGCCAGCAGATCCGGTCGGACAGGGGGCCTTCGGAGCAATCAGCCCCAGCATTTT
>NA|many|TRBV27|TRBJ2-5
CASGGWGAGAQYF
TGTGCCAGTGGAGGGTGGGGGGCTGGGGCCCAGTACTTC
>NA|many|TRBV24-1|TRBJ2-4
CATSDGGATKNIQYF
TGTGCCACCAGTGATGGGGGCGCGACCAAAAACATTCAGTACTTC
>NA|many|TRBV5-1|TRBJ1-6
CASSLTGVEPLHF
TGCGCCAGCAGCTTGACAGGTGTCGAGCCCCTCCACTTT
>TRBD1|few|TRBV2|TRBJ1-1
CASSEGTGGYTEAFF
TGTGCCAGCAGTGAAGGGACAGGGGGCTACACTGAAGCTTTCTTT
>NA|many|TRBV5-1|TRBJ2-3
CASSPEGNTQYF
TGCGCCAGCAGCCCCGAGGGGAATACGCAGTATTTT
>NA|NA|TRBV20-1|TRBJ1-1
CSAQARHGNTEAFF
TGCAGTGCTCAGGCGAGGCATGGCAACACTGAAGCTTTCTTT
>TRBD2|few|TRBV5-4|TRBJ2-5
CASSFVGGSQETQYF
TGTGCCAGCAGCTTCGTGGGGGGGTCCCAAGAGACCCAGTACTTC
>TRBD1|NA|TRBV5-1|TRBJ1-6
CASSSEGQGAFSPLHF
TGCGCCAGCAGCTCCGAGGGGCAGGGGGCGTTCTCACCCCTCCACTTT
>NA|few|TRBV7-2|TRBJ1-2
CASSLAIYGYTF
TGTGCCAGCAGCTTAGCAATCTATGGCTACACCTTC
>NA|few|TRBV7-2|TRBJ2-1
CASRYVRGAGYNEQFF
TGTGCCAGCAGATATGTCCGGGGGGCTGGCTACAATGAGCAGTTCTTC